This TCR beta chain was profiled in a study of regulatory T cells in long-lasting Graves disease. The time point is: persistent/refractory GD, antithyroid drugs over 5 years with positive TRAb. There was RNA extracted from PBMCs, and the TCR library was made from it. Combining iRepertoire HTBI primers with Arm-PCR of CDR3 regions, the authors built TCR beta libraries. TCRdb called the multiplex PCR reads again in MiXCR, with one record for every CDR3 protein. The sample contains approximately 400,000 distinct CDR3 sequences, around a quarter of which appear only once. The TCR sequence derives from a female donor with Graves disease. The material was peripheral blood mononuclear cells (PBMCs), obtained when the disease was refractory, from a patient treated with antithyroid drugs.

The CDR3 region has the DNA TGTGCCACCAGCAGGGGGGGAGGGACTAGCGGAAGTCAGGAGACCCAGTACTTC. Translated: CATSRGGGTSGSQETQYF. The chain combines TRBV15 with TRBJ2-5, with 11 nucleotides matching TRBD2. J lost 5 bases, V lost 3 bases, and 14 bases had no gene match. This CDR3 has 18 amino acids. CDR1 LNHNV and CDR2 YYDKDF come from the germline V gene (reference sequence).